This T cell receptor beta chain stems from a study of cytomegalovirus exposure and HLA in healthy donors. Study-level results: Analysis performed later found more than 15,000 TCR beta sequences associated with HLA alleles at 0.05 false discovery rate. Excluded: some indistinguishable V segments such as TRBV6-2 and TRBV6-3.

The CDR3 runs to 14 residues. The V gene's germline CDR1 is SGDLS and CDR2 YYNGEE. Trimming removed 0 bases from V and 2 bases from J, with 9 bases in between. Researchers ran the PCR with 60 Vbeta and 13 Jbeta primers. Original methodology: An analysis that came later counted roughly 80 million unique TCR beta chains, around 12 million shared. TCRdb keeps only in-frame clones here, not all; method: immunoSEQ multiplex PCR. V and J calls and clone size are as listed in that table; D and trimming were resolved from the DNA. The repertoire table contains about 46,000 clones. Comments on this clone: Its antigen is unknown.

The sequenced material came from PBMCs. The sequence was obtained from a woman aged 40 to 50 in good health and CMV-seronegative. The genes are TRBV9 and TRBJ2-7, with D possibly being TRBD2 (6 bases). DNA of the CDR3: TGTGCCAGCAGCGTAGACGAGCGGGCCTACGAGCAGTACTTC. Translation gives CASSVDERAYEQYF.